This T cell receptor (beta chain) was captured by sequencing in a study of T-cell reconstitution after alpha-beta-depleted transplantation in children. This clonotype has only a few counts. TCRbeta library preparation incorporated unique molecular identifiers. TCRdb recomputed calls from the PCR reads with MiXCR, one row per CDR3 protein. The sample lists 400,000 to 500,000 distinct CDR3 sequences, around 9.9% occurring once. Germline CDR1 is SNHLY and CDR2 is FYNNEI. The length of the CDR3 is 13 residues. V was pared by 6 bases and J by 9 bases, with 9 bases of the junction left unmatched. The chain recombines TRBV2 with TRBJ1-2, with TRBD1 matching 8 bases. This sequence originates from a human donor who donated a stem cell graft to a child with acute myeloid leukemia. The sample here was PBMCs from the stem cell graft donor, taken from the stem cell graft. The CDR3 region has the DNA TGTGCCAGCAGCGGCGGACAGGGACGCAGCTACACCTTC. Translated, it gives CASSGGQGRSYTF.